This T cell receptor beta chain comes out of a study of blood T cell repertoires in COVID-19. Overall study context: COVID-19 samples collected from the United States, Italy and Spain covered acute and convalescent phases.

The CDR3 runs 13 residues. Trimming stripped 2 bases from V and 0 bases from J, with 3 bases between. Germline V gene data show CDR1 as MNHEY and CDR2 as SMNVEV (reference sequence). In this sample, this clone turned up a few times. Some clones are missing from TCRdb's copy, which holds only in-frame ones; the method was immunoSEQ multiplex PCR. Among 150,000 to 200,000 clones listed, 70% to 90% were seen once. The sequenced sample was peripheral blood. The rearrangement uses TRBV27 and TRBJ2-3; the D is unclear. The clonotype comes from a woman aged 45-65 years with COVID-19, enrolled during active disease. This CDR3 reads CASSLGSTDTQYF. The CDR3 DNA reads TGTGCCAGCAGTTTAGGCAGCACAGATACGCAGTATTTT.